What follows are 4 T cell receptor beta chains derived from one specimen sequenced in a study of Ad26.COV2.S vaccination and SARS-CoV-2 variants. Produced via immunoSEQ multiplex PCR; TCRdb's table is partial and in-frame only. The top ten clones hold about 15% of a sample with under 95,000 clones, approximately 86% of them seen once. Sequencing was performed on peripheral blood, taken after recovery from COVID-19. These receptors were taken from a human donor who had recovered from COVID-19.

The genes are TRBV7-3 and TRBJ2-6; the D is unclear. The germline V and J ends were trimmed by 5 bases and 1 base, with 18 bases remaining between them. This CDR3 is 18 amino acids long. Germline V CDR1 and CDR2: SGHTA, FQGTGA. The chain's CDR3 is CASSAQTLPGSGANVLTF. DNA of the CDR3: TGTGCCAGCAGCGCCCAGACTCTTCCCGGTTCTGGGGCCAACGTCCTGACTTTC.

The V and J genes are TRBV11-2 and TRBJ2-3; 8 bases agree with TRBD2. The germline gives CDR1 SGHAT, CDR2 FQNNGV. Unmatched junction bases numbered 8, after V lost 5 bases and J lost 1 base. This CDR3 contains 16 residues. CDR3: CASSPGGSGGTDTQYF. The CDR3 nucleotides read TGTGCCAGCAGCCCGGGGGGGAGTGGTGGCACAGATACGCAGTATTTT.

CDR3 sequence: CASSYEGGSDYEQYF. The CDR3 nucleotides read TGTGCCAGCAGTTATGAGGGCGGCTCGGACTACGAGCAGTACTTC. V gene TRBV6-2 or TRBV6-3 combines with J gene TRBJ2-7, with TRBD2 as a possible D gene (5 bases). The germline V gene encodes CDR1 MNHEY and CDR2 SVGEGT. This CDR3 is built from 15 residues. V gave up 3 bases and J gave up 3 bases, with 15 bases separating them.

CDR3 sequence: CASSLDRGNSPLHF. As DNA, the CDR3 is TGTGCCAGCAGCCTGGACAGGGGAAATTCACCCCTCCACTTT. The V call is TRBV27, the J call TRBJ1-6; TRBD1 agrees at 9 bases. The CDR3 has 14 amino acids. Germline CDR1 and CDR2: MNHEY and SMNVEV (reference sequence). With 6 bases clipped from V and 7 bases from J, the junction kept 4 bases outside the gene matches.